This entry is about one TCR beta chain. This specimen comes from a study of blood T cell repertoires in COVID-19. TCRdb's copy holds only in-frame clones and misses some; the assay was immunoSEQ multiplex PCR. The table lists approximately 28,000 clones, roughly 90% of them singletons. The germline gives CDR1 SGHRS, CDR2 YFSETQ. This CDR3 contains 17 residues. V trimming: 5 bases; J trimming: 1 base; junction bases outside the gene matches: 9. The chain uses TRBV5-1 and TRBJ2-3, with TRBD1 matching over 11 bases. The sequencing sample was made of peripheral blood. This clonotype originated in a human donor in a cohort sampled during active COVID-19. The CDR3 loop reads CASRPGQGAPGTDTQYF. CDR3 DNA sequence: TGCGCCAGCAGACCCGGACAGGGGGCGCCGGGCACAGATACGCAGTATTTT.